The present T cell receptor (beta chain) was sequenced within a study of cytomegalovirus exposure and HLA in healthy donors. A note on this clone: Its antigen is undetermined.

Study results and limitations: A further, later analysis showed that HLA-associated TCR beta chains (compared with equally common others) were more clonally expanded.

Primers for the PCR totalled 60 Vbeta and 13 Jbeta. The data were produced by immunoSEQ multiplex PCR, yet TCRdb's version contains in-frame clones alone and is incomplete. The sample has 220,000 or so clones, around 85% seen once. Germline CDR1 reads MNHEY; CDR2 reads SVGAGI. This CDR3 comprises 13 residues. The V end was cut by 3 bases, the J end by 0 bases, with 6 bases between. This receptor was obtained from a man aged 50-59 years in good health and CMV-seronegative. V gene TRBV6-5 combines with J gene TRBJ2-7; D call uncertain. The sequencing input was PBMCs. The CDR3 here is CASSYRSSYEQYF. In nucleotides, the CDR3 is TGTGCCAGCAGTTATCGGAGCTCCTACGAGCAGTACTTC.